The 10 T cell receptor beta chains reported below all come from one sample, sequenced in a study of a mutant IDH1 vaccine in newly diagnosed glioma. Noted time point: baseline, week 1 (first vaccination visit). Treatment of the sample: pre-vaccination baseline after standard-of-care therapy. Using immunoSEQ multiplex PCR, the repertoire was profiled, and TCRdb retains in-frame clones only, with some absent. The table shows around 92,000 clones, with 83% occurring only once. The specimen was PBMCs, collected from a glioma patient treated with radiotherapy, temozolomide or both. The receptors here all came from a woman in her forties or fifties with glioma.

In its sample, this clone was seen a few times. The chain carries TRBV11-2 and TRBJ1-1, with unresolved D. CDR3 size: 12 residues. Germline loops: CDR1 SGHAT, CDR2 FQNNGV. Trimming took 2 bases from V and 3 from J, leaving 4 bases between them. CDR3 loop: CASSLKDTEAFF. DNA of the CDR3: TGTGCCAGCAGCTTAAAGGACACTGAAGCTTTCTTT.

This chain connects TRBV18 to TRBJ1-5; TRBD1 agrees at 7 bases. V shed 4 bases and J 3 bases; nucleotides not matched to a gene: 3. This CDR3 is 14 amino acids long. Germline V CDR1 and CDR2: KGHSH, LQKENI. Written as DNA, the CDR3 is TGTGCCAGCTCACGGGGGACAGTCAATCAGCCCCAGCATTTT. Its translation: CASSRGTVNQPQHF.

The J gene is TRBJ2-3, the V gene TRBV7-7; D not certain. The V gene's germline CDR1 is SSHAT and CDR2 FNYEAQ (reference sequence). The V end lost 1 base, the J end lost 0 bases, and 11 bases lay between the germline ends. The CDR3 extends over 16 amino acids. DNA for the CDR3: TGTGCCAGCAGCTTAGTGTTGTCAGGTAGCACAGATACGCAGTATTTT. The encoded protein is CASSLVLSGSTDTQYF. Using reference TRBV7-7 and TRBJ2-3 for the parts outside the CDR3, the full variable domain is GAGVSQSPRYKVTKRGQDVTLRCDPISSHATLYWYQQALGQGPEFLTYFNYEAQPDKSGLPSDRFSAERPEGSISTLTIQRTEQRDSAMYRCASSLVLSGSTDTQYFGPGTRLTVL.

CDR3 DNA sequence: TGTGCCAGCAGCAAAGCGGGGGGGCCCCACAATGAGCAGTTCTTC. Translation: CASSKAGGPHNEQFF. This chain uses TRBV28 with TRBJ2-1; 10 bases map to TRBD2. The CDR3 covers 15 residues. Trimming at V came to 6 bases and at J to 5 bases, leaving 7 bases not matched to a gene. CDR1 and CDR2 (germline): MDHEN, SYDVKM. Variable domain in full (rest from reference TRBV28 and TRBJ2-1): DVKVTQSSRYLVKRTGEKVFLECVQDMDHENMFWYRQDPGLGLRLIYFSYDVKMKEKGDIPEGYSVSREKKERFSLILESASTNQTSMYLCASSKAGGPHNEQFFGPGTRLTVL.

V and J are TRBV29-1 and TRBJ2-1; D unresolved. Germline V gene sequence: CDR1 SQVTM, CDR2 ANQGSEA. Trimming stripped 4 bases from V and 3 bases from J, with 10 bases between. The CDR3 has 13 residues. CDR3 in amino acids: CSVAAGNYNEQFF. The CDR3 DNA follows: TGCAGCGTTGCGGCAGGCAACTACAATGAGCAGTTCTTC.

V usage is TRBV4-2 and J usage is TRBJ1-2, with D possibly matching TRBD1 (6 bases). Germline V lookup: CDR1 LGHNA, CDR2 YNFKEQ. CDR3 length equals 15 residues. Trimming cost V 0 bases and J 8 bases, with 16 bases left between them. CDR3 DNA sequence: TGTGCCAGCAGCCAAGACCACGGGGGCAGTATGGGCTACACCTTC. As protein: CASSQDHGGSMGYTF.

This chain uses TRBV7-2 with TRBJ2-7; 9 bases fit TRBD2. The junction had 7 bases not matched to a gene; V was cut back by 1 base and J by 3 bases. From germline, CDR1 is SGHTA and CDR2 FQGNSA. The CDR3 length is 16 residues. This CDR3 is CASSLDAWRGGYEQYF. CDR3 bases: TGTGCCAGCAGCTTAGACGCTTGGCGGGGGGGCTACGAGCAGTACTTC. Combining the CDR3 with reference TRBV7-2 and TRBJ2-7 gives the whole variable domain GAGVSQSPSNKVTEKGKDVELRCDPISGHTALYWYRQSLGQGLEFLIYFQGNSAPDKSGLPSDRFSAERTGGSVSTLTIQRTQQEDSAVYLCASSLDAWRGGYEQYFGPGTRLTVT.

J is TRBJ2-2 and V is TRBV7-8; 10 bases are shared with TRBD2. The V gene end was trimmed by 6 bases and the J gene end by 4 bases; junction bases not matched to a gene: 2. From germline, CDR1 is SGHVS and CDR2 FQNEAQ. This CDR3 comprises 14 residues. The chain's CDR3 is CASRTSGFTGELFF. CDR3 coding DNA: TGTGCCAGCAGGACTAGCGGGTTCACCGGGGAGCTGTTTTTT.

CDR3 sequence: CSAWGPQGFF. In DNA, the CDR3 is TGCAGTGCTTGGGGACCGCAGGGGTTCTTC. The rearrangement uses TRBV20-1 and TRBJ2-1; tentatively, D is TRBD1 or TRBD2 (5 bases each). In germline, CDR1 is DFQATT, CDR2 SNEGSKA (reference sequence). This CDR3 has 10 amino acids. V was trimmed by 5 bases and J by 15 bases, leaving 14 bases between them.

The chain employs TRBV7-7 and TRBJ2-5; 9 nucleotides line up with TRBD1. Germline loops: CDR1 SSHAT, CDR2 FNYEAQ (reference sequence). There are 14 residues in the CDR3. The J segment lost 3 bases and the V segment lost 6 bases, leaving 5 bases of the junction unmatched. This CDR3 is CASSQDRGEETQYF. The CDR3 nucleotides read TGTGCCAGCAGTCAAGACAGGGGGGAAGAGACCCAGTACTTC.